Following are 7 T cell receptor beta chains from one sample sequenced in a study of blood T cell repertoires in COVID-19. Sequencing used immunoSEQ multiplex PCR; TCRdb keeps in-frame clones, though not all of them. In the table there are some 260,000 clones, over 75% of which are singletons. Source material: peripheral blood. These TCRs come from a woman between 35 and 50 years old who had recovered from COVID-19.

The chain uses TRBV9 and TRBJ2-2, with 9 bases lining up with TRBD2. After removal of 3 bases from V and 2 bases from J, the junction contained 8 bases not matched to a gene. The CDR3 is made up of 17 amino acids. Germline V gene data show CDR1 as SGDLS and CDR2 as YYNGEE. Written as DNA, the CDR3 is TGTGCCAGCAGCGGAGGGAGAGGGACTAGCAACACCGGGGAGCTGTTTTTT. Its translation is CASSGGRGTSNTGELFF.

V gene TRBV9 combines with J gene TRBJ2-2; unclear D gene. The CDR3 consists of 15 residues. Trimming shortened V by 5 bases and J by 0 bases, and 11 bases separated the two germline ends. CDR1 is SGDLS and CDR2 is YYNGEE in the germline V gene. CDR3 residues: CASSRTGSNTGELFF. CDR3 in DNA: TGTGCCAGCAGTCGTACCGGGTCGAACACCGGGGAGCTGTTTTTT.

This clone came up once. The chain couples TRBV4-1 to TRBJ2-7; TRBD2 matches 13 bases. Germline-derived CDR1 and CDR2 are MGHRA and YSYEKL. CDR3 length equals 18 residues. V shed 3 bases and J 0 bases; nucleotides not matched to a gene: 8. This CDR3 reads CASSHPTSGGFFSYEQYF. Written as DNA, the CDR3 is TGCGCCAGCAGCCACCCGACTAGCGGGGGGTTCTTCTCCTACGAGCAGTACTTC.

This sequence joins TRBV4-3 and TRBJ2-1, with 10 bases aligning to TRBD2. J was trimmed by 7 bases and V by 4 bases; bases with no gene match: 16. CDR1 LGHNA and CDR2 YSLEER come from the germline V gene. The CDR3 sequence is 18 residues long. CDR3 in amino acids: CASSRDGGLAGVRNEQFF. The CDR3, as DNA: TGCGCCAGCAGCCGGGACGGGGGCCTAGCGGGAGTACGGAATGAGCAGTTCTTC.

The CDR3 protein is CATSDPSNTTAVQETQYF. CDR3 bases: TGTGCCACCAGTGATCCCTCGAACACAACGGCGGTCCAAGAGACCCAGTACTTC. The chain is built from TRBV24-1 and TRBJ2-5; no reliable D call. The CDR3 sequence is 18 residues long. Germline loops: CDR1 KGHDR, CDR2 SFDVKD. V shed 3 bases and J shed 1 base, with 20 bases lying between them.

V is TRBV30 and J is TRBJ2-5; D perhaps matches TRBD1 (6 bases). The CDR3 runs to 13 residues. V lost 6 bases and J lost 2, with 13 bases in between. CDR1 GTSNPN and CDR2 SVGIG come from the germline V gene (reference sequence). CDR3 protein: CACSRDNQETQYF. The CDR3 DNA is TGTGCCTGCTCCCGGGACAATCAAGAGACCCAGTACTTC.

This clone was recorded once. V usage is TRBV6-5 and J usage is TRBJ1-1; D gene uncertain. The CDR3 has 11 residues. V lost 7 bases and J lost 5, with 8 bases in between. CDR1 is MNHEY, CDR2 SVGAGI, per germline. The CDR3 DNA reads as TGTGCCAGCACCATCAGTACTGAAGCTTTCTTT. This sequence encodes CASTISTEAFF.